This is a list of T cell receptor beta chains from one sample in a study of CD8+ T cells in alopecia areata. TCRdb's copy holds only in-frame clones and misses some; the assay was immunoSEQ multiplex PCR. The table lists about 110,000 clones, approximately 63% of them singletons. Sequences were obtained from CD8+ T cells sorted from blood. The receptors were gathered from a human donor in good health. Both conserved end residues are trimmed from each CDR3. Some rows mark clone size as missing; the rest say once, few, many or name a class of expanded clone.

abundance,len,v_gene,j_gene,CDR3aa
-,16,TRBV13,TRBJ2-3,ASSLVGGTARFTDTQY
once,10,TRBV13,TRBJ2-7,ASSLQTGEQY
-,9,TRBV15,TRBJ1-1,ATQGDAEAF
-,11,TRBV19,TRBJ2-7,ASSEVDAYEQY
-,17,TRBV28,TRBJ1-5,ASSAPGQGAQGGDQPQH
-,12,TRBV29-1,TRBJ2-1,SVESWDRSHEQF
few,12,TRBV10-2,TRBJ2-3,ASSEPGGRDTQY
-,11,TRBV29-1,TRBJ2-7,SAVQGNTYEQY
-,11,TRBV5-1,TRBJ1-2,ASSLTGGSGYT
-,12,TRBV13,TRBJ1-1,ASSLGRQNTEAF
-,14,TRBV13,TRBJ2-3,ASSSWTGGVTDTQY
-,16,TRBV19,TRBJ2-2,ASSIVASYYSNTGELF
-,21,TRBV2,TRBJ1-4,ASSERRQGRLLRLYVVGEKLF
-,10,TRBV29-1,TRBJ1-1,SVDWGNTEAF
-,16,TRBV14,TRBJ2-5,ASSQDKVPRGRTETQY
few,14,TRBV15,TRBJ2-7,ATSKRPSPEAYEQY
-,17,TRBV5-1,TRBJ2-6,ASSLALQGVLSGANVLT
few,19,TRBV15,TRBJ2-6,ATSRDELGTGGFSGANVLT
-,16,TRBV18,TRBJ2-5,ASSPEDSSPTYQETQY
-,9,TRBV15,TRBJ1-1,ATSSSAEAF
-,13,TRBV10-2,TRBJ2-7,ASSDGGQGVYEQY
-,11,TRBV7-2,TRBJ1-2,ASSLKGGYGYT
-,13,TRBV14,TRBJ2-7,ASSQGQGTLDEQY
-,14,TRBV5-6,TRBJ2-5,ASSLEAGAYQETQY
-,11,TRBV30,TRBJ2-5,AWSVPSLETQY
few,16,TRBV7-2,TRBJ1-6,ASSFRDQATFFNSPLH
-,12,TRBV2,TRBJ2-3,ASSSYGSTDTQY
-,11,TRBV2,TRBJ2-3,ASSEFPADTQY
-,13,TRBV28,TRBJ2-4,ASSLVGGLQNIQY
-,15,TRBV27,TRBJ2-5,ASSSQGQGATQETQY
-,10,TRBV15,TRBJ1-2,ATSKGGYGYT
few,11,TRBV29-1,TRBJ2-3,SVVDGSTDTQY
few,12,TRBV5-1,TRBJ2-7,ASSLEGTSYEQY
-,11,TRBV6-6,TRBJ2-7,ASSLEDGYEQY
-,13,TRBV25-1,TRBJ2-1,ASSVLATSRGEQF
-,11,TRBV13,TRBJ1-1,ASSPPAGTEAF
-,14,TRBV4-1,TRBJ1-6,ASSPGSWGGNSPLH
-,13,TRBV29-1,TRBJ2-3,SARRLDDNTDTQY
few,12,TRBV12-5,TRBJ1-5,ASGLVVGDQPQH
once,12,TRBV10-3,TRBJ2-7,AISESRGVAEQY
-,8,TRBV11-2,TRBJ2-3,ASSPNTQY
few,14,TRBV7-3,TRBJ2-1,ASSPLAGGSYNEQF
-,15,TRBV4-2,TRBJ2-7,ASSSTQPLTGTYEQY
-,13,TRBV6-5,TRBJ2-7,ASSLGGQAIYEQY
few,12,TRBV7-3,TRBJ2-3,ASSLEGLGDTQY
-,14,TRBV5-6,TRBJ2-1,ASSNPGGSSYNEQF
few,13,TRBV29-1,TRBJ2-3,SVDPPGGFTDTQY
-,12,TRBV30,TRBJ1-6,AWSNGQGQSPLH
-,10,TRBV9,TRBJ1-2,ASSPEQGHQT
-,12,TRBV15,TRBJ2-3,ATSRDVGRDTQY
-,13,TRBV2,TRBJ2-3,ASSTGTLPSDTQY
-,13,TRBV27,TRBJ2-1,ASSPGTGGRNEQF
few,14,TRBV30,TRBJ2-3,AWSRLGGTSTDTQY
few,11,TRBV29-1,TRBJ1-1,SVPGQGLTEAF
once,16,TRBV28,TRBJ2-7,ASRPLGTSGGHSYEQY
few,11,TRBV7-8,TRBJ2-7,ASSPPRRYEQY
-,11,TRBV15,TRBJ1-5,ATSSGRTQPQH
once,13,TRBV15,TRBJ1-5,ATSSRTGSNQPQH
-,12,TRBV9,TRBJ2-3,ASSSATIPDTQY
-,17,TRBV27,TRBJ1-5,ASRISGTGARYSNQPQH